This T cell receptor (beta chain) originates from a study of blood T cells in healthy people across ages. A note on this clonotype: Its antigen is unidentified.

It was with a sample-barcoded 5' primer and a J-beta primer mix that a second PCR of roughly 7 to 12 cycles was run. One entry per CDR3 protein results from TCRdb running MiXCR on the 5' RACE reads. The repertoire holds 980,000 or so distinct CDR3 sequences, around 48% seen once, with roughly 12% in the top ten. Regarding the study as a whole: With unsorted PBMCs, a conclusive comparison of naive versus antigen-experienced cells was not possible.

The sequenced material came from blood. This sequence originates from a man aged 25 to 45 in good health.

CDR3 sequence: CASRGGYTEAFF. CDR3 sequence (DNA): TGTGCCAGCCGCGGGGGTTACACTGAAGCTTTCTTT. The V call is TRBV6-1, the J call TRBJ1-1; TRBD1 might be the D (5 bases). Germline CDR1 and CDR2: MNHNS and SASEGT. This CDR3 is built from 12 residues. V was cut by 8 bases and J by 3 bases, with 10 bases left in between.